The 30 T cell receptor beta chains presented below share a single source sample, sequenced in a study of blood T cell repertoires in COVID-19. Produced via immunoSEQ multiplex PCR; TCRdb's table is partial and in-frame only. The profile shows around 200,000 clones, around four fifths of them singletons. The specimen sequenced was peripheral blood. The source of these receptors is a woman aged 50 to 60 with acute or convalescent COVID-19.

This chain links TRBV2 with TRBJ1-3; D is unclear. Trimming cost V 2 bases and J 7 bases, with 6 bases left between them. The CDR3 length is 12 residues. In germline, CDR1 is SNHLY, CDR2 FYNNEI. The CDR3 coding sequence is TGTGCCAGCAGTGAAATGTCGAACACCATATATTTT. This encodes CASSEMSNTIYF.

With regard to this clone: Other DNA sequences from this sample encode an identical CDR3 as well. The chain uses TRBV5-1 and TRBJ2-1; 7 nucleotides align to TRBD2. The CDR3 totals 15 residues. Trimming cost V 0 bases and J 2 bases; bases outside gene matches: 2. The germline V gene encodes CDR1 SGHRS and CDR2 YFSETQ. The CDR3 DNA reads TGCGCCAGCAGCTTGGCGGGGGGAACCTACAATGAGCAGTTCTTC. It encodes CASSLAGGTYNEQFF.

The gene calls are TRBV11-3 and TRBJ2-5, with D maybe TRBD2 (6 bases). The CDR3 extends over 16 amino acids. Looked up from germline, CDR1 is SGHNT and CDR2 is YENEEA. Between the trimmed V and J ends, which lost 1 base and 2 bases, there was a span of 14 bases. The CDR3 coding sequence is TGTGCCAGCAGCTTAGGGCGGGGTACAGGTCAAGAGACCCAGTACTTC. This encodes CASSLGRGTGQETQYF.

The CDR3 bases are TGTGCCATCTCGGCGGCGGACTATGGCTACACCTTC. Its translation: CAISAADYGYTF. The chain recombines TRBV10-3 with TRBJ1-2; D not certain. The CDR3 extends over 12 amino acids. Trimming shortened V by 8 bases and J by 3 bases, and 10 bases separated the two germline ends. Per the germline V gene, CDR1 is ENHRY and CDR2 is SYGVKD.

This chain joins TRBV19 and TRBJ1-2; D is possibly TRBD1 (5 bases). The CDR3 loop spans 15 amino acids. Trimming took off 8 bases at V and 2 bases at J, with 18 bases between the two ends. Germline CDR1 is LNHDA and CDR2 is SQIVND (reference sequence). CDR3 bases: TGTGCCAGTGATGGAGGGCCCGGGGACAACTATGGCTACACCTTC. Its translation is CASDGGPGDNYGYTF.

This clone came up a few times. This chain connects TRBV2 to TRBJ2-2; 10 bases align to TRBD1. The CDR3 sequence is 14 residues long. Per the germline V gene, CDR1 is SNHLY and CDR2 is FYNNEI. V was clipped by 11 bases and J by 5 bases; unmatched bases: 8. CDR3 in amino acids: CAGRQGAGTGELFF. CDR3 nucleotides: TGTGCCGGACGACAGGGGGCAGGGACCGGGGAGCTGTTTTTT.

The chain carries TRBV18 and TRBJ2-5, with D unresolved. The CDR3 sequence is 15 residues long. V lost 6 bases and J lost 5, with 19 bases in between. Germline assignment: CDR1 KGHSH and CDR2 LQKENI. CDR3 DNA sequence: TGTGCCAGCTCTCCCCAAGCGACTGGCGGCGAGACCCAGTACTTC. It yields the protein CASSPQATGGETQYF. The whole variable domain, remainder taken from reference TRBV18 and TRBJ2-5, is NAGVMQNPRHLVRRRGQEARLRCSPMKGHSHVYWYRQLPEEGLKFMVYLQKENIIDESGMPKERFSAEFPKEGPSILRIQQVVRGDSAAYFCASSPQATGGETQYFGPGTRLLVL.

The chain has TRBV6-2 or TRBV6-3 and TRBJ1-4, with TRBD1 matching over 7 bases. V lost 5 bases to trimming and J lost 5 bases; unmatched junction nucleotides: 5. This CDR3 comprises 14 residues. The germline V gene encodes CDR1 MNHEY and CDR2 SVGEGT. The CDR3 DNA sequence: TGTGCCAGCAGTCAGACAGGGCCCAATGAAAAACTGTTTTTT. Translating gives CASSQTGPNEKLFF.

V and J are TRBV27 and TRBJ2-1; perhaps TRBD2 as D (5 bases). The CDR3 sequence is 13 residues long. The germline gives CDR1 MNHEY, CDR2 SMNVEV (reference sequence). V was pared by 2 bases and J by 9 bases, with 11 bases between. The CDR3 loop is CASSLTGWSEQFF. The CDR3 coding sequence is TGTGCCAGCAGTTTAACGGGGTGGAGTGAGCAGTTCTTC.

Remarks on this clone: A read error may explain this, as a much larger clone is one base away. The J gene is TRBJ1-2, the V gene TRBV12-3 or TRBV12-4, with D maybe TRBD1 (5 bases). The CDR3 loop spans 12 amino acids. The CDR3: CASSFAGYGYIF. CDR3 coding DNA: TGTGCCAGCAGCTTCGCAGGGTATGGCTACATCTTC.

The CDR3 DNA reads TGCGCCAGCAGCCAGATAGCGGGAGGGCCCCCAGATACGCAGTATTTT. Translating gives CASSQIAGGPPDTQYF. The chain links TRBV4-1 to TRBJ2-3; TRBD2 agrees at 11 bases. Per the germline V gene, CDR1 is MGHRA and CDR2 is YSYEKL. J gave up 4 bases and V 3 bases, and 6 bases lay outside the gene matches. CDR3 length: 16 amino acids.

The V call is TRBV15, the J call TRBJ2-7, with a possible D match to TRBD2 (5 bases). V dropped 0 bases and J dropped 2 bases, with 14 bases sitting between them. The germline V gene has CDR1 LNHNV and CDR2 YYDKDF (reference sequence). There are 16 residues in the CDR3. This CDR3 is CATSREGWETPYEQYF. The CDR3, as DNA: TGTGCCACCAGCAGAGAAGGTTGGGAGACCCCCTACGAGCAGTACTTC.

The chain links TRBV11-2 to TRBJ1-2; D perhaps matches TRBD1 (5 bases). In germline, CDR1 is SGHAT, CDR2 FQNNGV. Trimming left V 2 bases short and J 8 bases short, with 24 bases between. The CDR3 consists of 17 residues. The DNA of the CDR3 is TGTGCCAGCAGCTTAACCAGTGAAGACGGGGGAAGAAGAGGCTACACCTTC. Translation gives CASSLTSEDGGRRGYTF.

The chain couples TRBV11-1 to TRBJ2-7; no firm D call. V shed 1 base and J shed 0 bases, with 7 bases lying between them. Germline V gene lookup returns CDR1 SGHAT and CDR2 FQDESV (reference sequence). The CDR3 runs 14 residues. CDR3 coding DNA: TGTGCCAGCAGCTTAGATCCAGTCTCCTACGAGCAGTACTTC. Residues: CASSLDPVSYEQYF.

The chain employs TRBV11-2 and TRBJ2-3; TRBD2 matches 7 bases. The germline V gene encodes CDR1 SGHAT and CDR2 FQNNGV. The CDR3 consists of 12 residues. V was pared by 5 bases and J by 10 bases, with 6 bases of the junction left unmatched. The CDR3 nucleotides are TGTGCCAGCAGCGCTAGCGGCACTGCGCAGTATTTT. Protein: CASSASGTAQYF.

The CDR3: CASSFQGWDEQYF. The CDR3 region has the DNA TGTGCCAGCAGTTTTCAGGGTTGGGACGAGCAGTACTTC. This chain links TRBV28 with TRBJ2-7, with a weak D call TRBD1 (5 bases). Germline CDR1 reads MDHEN; CDR2 reads SYDVKM. Trimming removed 3 bases at V and 5 bases at J, with 11 bases between. This CDR3 region has 13 residues.

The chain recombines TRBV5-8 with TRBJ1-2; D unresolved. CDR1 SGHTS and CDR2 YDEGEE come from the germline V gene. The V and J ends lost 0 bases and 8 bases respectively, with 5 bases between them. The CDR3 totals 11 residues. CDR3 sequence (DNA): TGTGCCAGCAGCTTGGAGAGGGGCTACACCTTC. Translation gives CASSLERGYTF.

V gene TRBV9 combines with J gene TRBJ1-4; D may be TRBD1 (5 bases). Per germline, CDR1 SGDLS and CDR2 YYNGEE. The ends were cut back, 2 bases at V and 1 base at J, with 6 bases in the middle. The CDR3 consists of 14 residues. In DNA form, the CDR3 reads TGTGCCAGCAGCGTCAGGGAAACTAATGAAAAACTGTTTTTT. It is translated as CASSVRETNEKLFF. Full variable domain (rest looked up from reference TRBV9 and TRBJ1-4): DSGVTQTPKHLITATGQRVTLRCSPRSGDLSVYWYQQSLDQGLQFLIQYYNGEERAKGNILERFSAQQFPDLHSELNLSSLELGDSALYFCASSVRETNEKLFFGSGTQLSVL.

The CDR3 DNA reads as TGTGCCAGCAGTTTATTAGCGGAGGACGAGATCCGCGGCACAGATACGCAGTATTTT. Its protein is CASSLLAEDEIRGTDTQYF. This sequence joins TRBV28 and TRBJ2-3, with TRBD2 as a possible D gene (6 bases). Germline loops: CDR1 MDHEN, CDR2 SYDVKM. This CDR3 has 19 amino acids. Trimming stripped 1 base from V and 1 base from J, with 21 bases between.

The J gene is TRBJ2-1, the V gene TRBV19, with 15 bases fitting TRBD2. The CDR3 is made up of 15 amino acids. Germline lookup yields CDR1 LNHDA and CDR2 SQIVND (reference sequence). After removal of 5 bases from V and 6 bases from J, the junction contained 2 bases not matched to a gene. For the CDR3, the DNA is TGTGCCAGTAGTTGGGGACTAGCGGGGGGCAATGAGCAGTTCTTC. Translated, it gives CASSWGLAGGNEQFF. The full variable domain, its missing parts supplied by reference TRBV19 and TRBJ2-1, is DGGITQSPKYLFRKEGQNVTLSCEQNLNHDAMYWYRQDPGQGLRLIYYSQIVNDFQKGDIAEGYSVSREKKESFPLTVTSAQKNPTAFYLCASSWGLAGGNEQFFGPGTRLTVL.

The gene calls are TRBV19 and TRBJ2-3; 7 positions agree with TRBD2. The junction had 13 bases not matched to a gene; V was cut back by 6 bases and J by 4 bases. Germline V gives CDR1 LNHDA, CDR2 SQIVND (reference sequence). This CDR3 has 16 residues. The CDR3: CASRESGGRISDTQYF. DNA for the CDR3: TGTGCCAGTAGAGAATCAGGCGGGAGAATCTCAGATACGCAGTATTTT.

This CDR3 is CASSLSPSGANVLTF. Here the CDR3 DNA reads TGCGCCAGCAGCTTGAGCCCCTCTGGGGCCAACGTCCTGACTTTC. The chain combines TRBV5-1 with TRBJ2-6, with D uncertain. Trimming took 1 base from V and 0 from J, leaving 5 bases between them. This CDR3 is 15 amino acids long. Looked up from germline, CDR1 is SGHRS and CDR2 is YFSETQ.

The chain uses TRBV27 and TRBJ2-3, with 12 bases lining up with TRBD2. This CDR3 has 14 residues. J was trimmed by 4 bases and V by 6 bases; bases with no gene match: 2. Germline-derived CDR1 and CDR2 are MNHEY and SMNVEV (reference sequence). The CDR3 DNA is TGTGCCAGCAGCGGACTAGCGGGATCAGATACGCAGTATTTT. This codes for CASSGLAGSDTQYF.

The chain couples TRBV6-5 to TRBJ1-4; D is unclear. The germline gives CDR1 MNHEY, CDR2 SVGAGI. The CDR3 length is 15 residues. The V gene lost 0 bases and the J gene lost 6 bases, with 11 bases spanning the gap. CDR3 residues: CASSYSRGSYEKLFF. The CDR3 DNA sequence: TGTGCCAGCAGTTACTCGAGAGGGAGTTATGAAAAACTGTTTTTT.

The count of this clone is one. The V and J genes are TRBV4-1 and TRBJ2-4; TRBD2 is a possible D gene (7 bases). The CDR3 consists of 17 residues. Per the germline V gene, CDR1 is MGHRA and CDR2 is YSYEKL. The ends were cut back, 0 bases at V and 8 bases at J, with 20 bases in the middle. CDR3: CASSQDVVLAAGDIQYF. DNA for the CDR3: TGCGCCAGCAGCCAAGACGTGGTCCTAGCGGCAGGGGACATTCAGTACTTC.

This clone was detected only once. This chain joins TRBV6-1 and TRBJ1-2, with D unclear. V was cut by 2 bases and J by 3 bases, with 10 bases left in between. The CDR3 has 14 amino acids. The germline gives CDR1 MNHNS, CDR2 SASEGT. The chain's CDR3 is CASSELEFYYGYTF. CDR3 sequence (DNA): TGTGCCAGCAGTGAATTAGAGTTCTACTATGGCTACACCTTC.

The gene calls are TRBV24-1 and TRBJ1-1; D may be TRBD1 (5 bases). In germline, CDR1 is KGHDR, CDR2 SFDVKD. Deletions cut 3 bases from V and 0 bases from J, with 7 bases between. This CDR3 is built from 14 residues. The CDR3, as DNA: TGTGCCACCAGTGATACAGGTCTGAACACTGAAGCTTTCTTT. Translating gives CATSDTGLNTEAFF.

CDR3 coding DNA: TGTGCCAGCAGCTTAGGGACTAGCGGGAGGACCGGGGAGCTGTTTTTT. The encoded protein is CASSLGTSGRTGELFF. V usage is TRBV11-2 and J usage is TRBJ2-2; 14 bases are shared with TRBD2. Trimming at V came to 1 base and at J to 5 bases, leaving 0 bases not matched to a gene. The CDR3 loop spans 16 amino acids. In germline, CDR1 is SGHAT, CDR2 FQNNGV.

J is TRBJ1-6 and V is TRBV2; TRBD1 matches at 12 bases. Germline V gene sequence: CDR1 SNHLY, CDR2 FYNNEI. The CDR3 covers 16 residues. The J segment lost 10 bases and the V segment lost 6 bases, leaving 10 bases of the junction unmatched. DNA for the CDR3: TGTGCCAGCAGCTACAGGGGACAGGGGGCGCAGTCACCCCTCCACTTT. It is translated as CASSYRGQGAQSPLHF.

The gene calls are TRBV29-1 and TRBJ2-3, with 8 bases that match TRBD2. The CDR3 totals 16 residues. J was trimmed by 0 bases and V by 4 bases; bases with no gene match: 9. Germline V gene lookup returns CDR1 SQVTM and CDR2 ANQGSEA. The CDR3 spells CSVAGRGSGSTDTQYF. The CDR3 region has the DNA TGCAGCGTTGCCGGGAGGGGGTCAGGGAGCACAGATACGCAGTATTTT.